These 14 T cell receptor beta chains share one sample of origin, sequenced in a study of tumor and adjacent non-tumor tissue in lung cancer. The library came from three nested PCR rounds adapted from ARM-PCR protocols. MiXCR was run by TCRdb on the multiplex PCR reads, yielding one entry per CDR3 protein. The table has over 130,000 distinct CDR3 sequences, approximately 64% seen once. No cell sorting was done before RNA was extracted from the tissue. Sequences were obtained from lung tumor tissue. All receptors derive from a man aged 55-75 years with small cell lung cancer.

As regards this clonotype: Here the CDR3 omits its conserved ending phenylalanine or tryptophan, so a read error is the likely source. Because the CDR3's place on the DNA is in doubt, the DNA is left out and the CDR3 is given as listed by TCRdb. CDR3 region: CGSRGLEGEPYL. The chain employs TRBV4-1 and TRBJ2-7; TRBD2, as called in the table, went unchecked against the DNA. Germline CDR1 reads MGHRA; CDR2 reads YSYEKL. The CDR3 comprises 12 residues, both ends counted.

For this clonotype: This may be a read error: a much more frequent sequence differs by one nucleotide. The CDR3: CSSSPPTAYDQPQHF. In DNA, the CDR3 is TGTTCCAGCAGTCCCCCGACAGCTTACGATCAGCCCCAGCATTTT. This chain connects TRBV6-5 to TRBJ1-5, with a weak D call TRBD1 (5 bases). The CDR3 is made up of 15 amino acids. Per the germline V gene, CDR1 is MNHEY and CDR2 is SVGAGI.

The DNA for the CDR3 is TGTGCCAGCAGGCGGGCAGGGGGCTTAGATACGCAGTATTTT. It specifies CASRRAGGLDTQYF. The rearrangement joins TRBV7-2 to TRBJ2-3; TRBD1 matches 8 bases. Trimming at V came to 6 bases and at J to 5 bases, leaving 7 bases not matched to a gene. This CDR3 is 14 amino acids long. The germline V gene has CDR1 SGHTA and CDR2 FQGNSA.

A word on this clonotype: Since the CDR3 does not end with the conserved phenylalanine or tryptophan, this likely comes from a read error. V usage is TRBV6-5 and J usage is TRBJ2-7; D is unclear. From germline, CDR1 is MNHEY and CDR2 SVGAGI. The CDR3 runs 14 residues. As DNA, the CDR3 is TGTGTCAGCAGTTTGACTCCCATCTATGGTGAGCAGTACTGC. This sequence encodes CVSSLTPIYGEQYC.

At least ten counts were recorded for this clonotype. The chain joins TRBV29-1 to TRBJ2-3, with D possibly matching TRBD1 (6 bases). Germline CDR1 and CDR2: SQVTM and ANQGSEA. Trimming shortened V by 6 bases and J by 0 bases, and 13 bases separated the two germline ends. This CDR3 contains 14 residues. The CDR3 reads CSVGMGASTDTQYF. Here the CDR3 DNA reads TGCAGCGTCGGGATGGGGGCTAGCACAGATACGCAGTATTTT.

In the case of this clonotype: A read error may explain this, as a much larger clone is one base away. The rearrangement joins TRBV11-2 to TRBJ2-1; TRBD2 matches at 13 bases. CDR3 length equals 19 residues. The junction had 16 bases not matched to a gene; V was cut back by 2 bases and J by 9 bases. CDR1 is SGHAT, CDR2 FQNNGV, per germline. In nucleotides, the CDR3 is TGTGCCAGCAGCTTACATCGACTAGCGGGAGGTTCTCAGGTGGCTGAGCAGTTCTTC. It codes for CASSLHRLAGGSQVAEQFF.

On this clonotype: A clone one base away is much larger, so this may be a read error. The gene calls are TRBV6-6 and TRBJ1-2, with D possibly TRBD1 on 5 matching bases. This CDR3 has 12 amino acids. Germline V gene sequence: CDR1 MNHNY, CDR2 SVGAGI (reference sequence). Between the trimmed V and J ends, which lost 11 bases and 7 bases, there was a span of 17 bases. This CDR3 reads CAVSRGLAGYTF. In DNA form, the CDR3 reads TGTGCCGTTTCAAGGGGTCTGGCTGGCTACACCTTC.

The rearrangement uses TRBV12-3 or TRBV12-4 and TRBJ1-3; D gene uncertain. Trimming cost V 7 bases and J 4 bases, with 17 bases left between them. The CDR3 length is 15 residues. The CDR3: CASTFGVVNGNTIYF. The CDR3 coding sequence is TGTGCCAGCACCTTTGGAGTGGTGAACGGAAACACCATATATTTT.

This clonotype has only a few counts. This may stem from a read error, because a much larger clone lies one nucleotide away. V and J are TRBV14 and TRBJ1-1; D call uncertain. V gave up 8 bases and J gave up 4 bases, with 23 bases separating them. The CDR3 runs to 16 residues. The germline gives CDR1 SGHDN, CDR2 FVKESK. CDR3 residues: CASGRFFLAGVTEAFF. The DNA of the CDR3 is TGTGCCAGCGGCCGATTTTTTTTAGCGGGCGTCACTGAAGCTTTCTTT.

This clonotype occurred a few times. A read error may be the cause here, since a much bigger clone is one base away. The chain is built from TRBV14 and TRBJ2-5; 14 bases match TRBD2. V was clipped by 7 bases and J by 1 base; unmatched bases: 8. CDR1 is SGHDN, CDR2 FVKESK, per germline. This CDR3 has 17 amino acids. As DNA, the CDR3 is TGTGCCAGCAACAGACGACTAGCGGGAGGGTTCCAAGAGACCCAGTACTTC. It specifies CASNRRLAGGFQETQYF.

This clonotype was observed once. The CDR3 spells CASSQDPRGATDTQYF. DNA for the CDR3: TGTGCCAGCAGCCAAGATCCCCGCGGGGCCACGGATACGCAGTATTTT. This rearrangement joins TRBV4-2 to TRBJ2-3; D possibly corresponds to TRBD2 (6 bases). This CDR3 spans 16 amino acids. CDR1 is LGHNA, CDR2 YNFKEQ, per germline. The V end was cut by 0 bases, the J end by 6 bases, with 16 bases between.

The rearrangement joins TRBV20-1 to TRBJ2-7, with TRBD1 as a possible D gene (7 bases). The length of the CDR3 is 15 residues. The germline V gene encodes CDR1 DFQATT and CDR2 SNEGSKA (reference sequence). Trimming removed 5 bases at V and 0 bases at J, with 17 bases between. As DNA, the CDR3 is TGCAGTGCTTCAGGGGGGCATTTCAGCTCCTACGAGCAGTACTTC. Amino acid sequence: CSASGGHFSSYEQYF.

The chain has TRBV11-3 and TRBJ2-1; weak D call: TRBD2 (5 bases). With 2 bases removed from V and 10 bases from J, the gap between germline ends came to 18 bases. This CDR3 region has 15 residues. Germline values: CDR1 SGHNT, CDR2 YENEEA. The CDR3 loop reads CASSLNHSDTLEQFF. The CDR3 DNA is TGTGCCAGCAGCTTAAATCATAGCGACACTCTCGAGCAGTTCTTC.

A word on this clonotype: A much larger clone differs from this one at a single base, so this may be a read error. The chain uses TRBV29-1 and TRBJ1-1; D is ambiguous. Germline CDR1 is SQVTM and CDR2 is ANQGSEA. This CDR3 comprises 10 residues. For the CDR3, the DNA is TGCAGGGTTGGGCGCCCTGAAGCTTTCTTT. As protein: CRVGRPEAFF.